This TCR beta chain was obtained from a study of control samples from healthy donors and cancer patients (dated by TCRdb to between 2020 and 2021). CDR1 is given as LGHDT and CDR2 as YNNKEL, both from the germline V gene (reference sequence). V loses 7 bases of germline sequence and J loses 1 base, and the interval between the two ends is 10 bases. The CDR3 covers 13 residues, taking in both the cysteine and the phenylalanine. Only CDR3 DNA remains: 39 bases, in frame from the first base. Details on this clone: Its antigen is unknown. Per-base qualities were not stored, and no clone one base away is much larger.

Preparation of the library involved the immunoSEQ multiplex PCR assay. In TCRdb, the immuneACCESS table is reduced to in-frame sequences with V and J assigned. These tables do not hold every clone; where another copy was compared, an unresolved V gene accounts for under half, and the others remain unexplained. Across this sample there are under 200,000 clones, with 91% seen only once. The ten largest clones capture roughly 1.6% of the sample. The specimen was blood. The receptor was derived from a woman aged 25-40 years in good health. Recombination linked TRBV3-1 (or the pseudogene TRBV3-2) to TRBJ2-5; the D call is possibly TRBD1 or TRBD2, each sharing 6 bases. In nucleotides, the sequence is TGTGCCAGCACACAGGGAGGCCAAGAGACCCAGTACTTC. This translates into CASTQGGQETQYF.